This TCR beta chain was identified in a study of T-cell memory formation after mild COVID-19 (dated by TCRdb to 2020 to 2023). For the wider study: TCR sequence clusters from the two donors were found to be largely donor specific. Longitudinal TCRalpha and TCRbeta repertoire sequencing tracked T-cell clones expanding and contracting after mild COVID-19 in a couple of donors. Two young, previously healthy adult volunteers made up the cohort, one male and one female. What the research found in general, with its limitations: The detection of some responding clones in pre-infection memory suggests that pre-existing cross-reactive memory T cells joined the SARS-CoV-2 response. SARS-CoV-2 specificity was not confirmed for the second-wave clones peaking on day 37. Contracting CD4+ clones turned up mainly in the CM and EM memory subsets, whereas EMRA was where CD8+ clones were enriched. Only a couple of mild cases were covered in the study, and larger cohorts including severe cases with pre-infection samples were considered necessary. Balanced CD4/CD8 phenotypes were observed for clones contracting from day 15 to 85, whereas a bias towards CD4+ was observed for a second wave of clones expanding from day 15 to 37.

Instrument used: Illumina NovaSeq 6000. TCRalpha and TCRbeta cDNA libraries were constructed by 5'RACE with constant-segment primers, with sample barcodes and unique molecular identifiers being introduced. Trizol reagent was used to extract RNA from every sample. Libraries were amplified in two PCR steps, with a second sample barcode and Illumina TruSeq adapters added in the second step. Sequencing of the libraries was done on an Illumina NovaSeq, producing 2 x 150 bp paired-end reads. Per the source publication's procedure: With migec v1.2.7, reads were demultiplexed and then collapsed into UMI-guided consensus sequences. Using mixcr v2.1.11, the UMI consensuses were aligned to TRA and TRB V and J templates and assembled into clonotypes. A clonotype was counted as expanded or contracted only when both edgeR and NoisET called the clonotype significant, with the noise models trained on biological replicates. For edgeR calls, the thresholds were a false discovery rate-adjusted p below 0.01 and a log2 fold-change of 1. As an exploratory analysis of dynamics, max-normalized trajectories of the 1000 most abundant clonotypes were examined with PCA combined with hierarchical clustering. Each responding clone was given a CD4 or CD8 phenotype based on the CD4+ and CD8+ repertoires, which had been sequenced separately. TCRdb itself trimmed the public reads at Q25 with fastp, ran MiXCR and retained productive beta chains. CDR3 protein sequences are deduplicated, and each keeps its most common genes and DNA. For this entry, the V and J calls and clone size follow TCRdb and not the study's own pipeline. This sample comprises 80,000 to 90,000 distinct CDR3 sequences, 20% to 30% of them detected only once. Roughly 41% of the sample rests with the top ten.

The junction carries 9 bases between V and J, which are trimmed by 2 bases and 4 bases respectively. Counted from cysteine to phenylalanine, this CDR3 has 14 amino acids. Just CDR3 DNA is preserved here, 42 bases in frame from base 1. CDR1 and CDR2, looked up from the germline V gene, are MGHRA and YSYEKL. Ficoll-Paque density gradient centrifugation was used to isolate PBMCs. As for this clonotype: Its antigen remains unidentified. No much larger clone exists at a distance of one base, and base qualities are not known.

Source material: PBMCs or a T cell subset sorted from them (not recorded which). This TCR was recovered from a man younger than 30 who had mild COVID-19 (a few samples of this study predate the infection). The sample titles of this study are shuffled in the database, so cell type and time point are left out; the donor was told from shared clones. The chain is made from TRBV4-1 and TRBJ1-5, with the D gene uncertain. The CDR3 reads CASSQISINQPQHF. The sequenced DNA: TGCGCCAGCAGCCAAATCAGCATAAATCAGCCCCAGCATTTT.